The clone carrying this TCR beta chain has just a few counts. Its cognate antigen is unknown. This sample stems from a study of blood T cells in healthy people across ages. A J-beta primer mix and a sample-barcoded 5' primer were used in a second PCR of roughly 7 to 12 cycles. A single record per CDR3 protein comes from TCRdb applying MiXCR to the 5' RACE reads. The sample shows some 710,000 distinct CDR3 sequences, about 20% of them seen only once. Germline CDR1 and CDR2: SNHLY and FYNNEI. The CDR3 is 14 residues long. V was pared by 5 bases and J by 5 bases, with 13 bases between. Broader study findings: As age increased, TCR beta diversity per million T cells fell in a roughly linear fashion.

The clonotype comes from a man aged 65-85 years in good health. The chain carries TRBV2 and TRBJ1-5; D unresolved. The sample was blood. The CDR3 DNA sequence: TGTGCCAGCAGTCGTTCCGGACGCGATCAGCCCCAGCATTTT. This translates into CASSRSGRDQPQHF.